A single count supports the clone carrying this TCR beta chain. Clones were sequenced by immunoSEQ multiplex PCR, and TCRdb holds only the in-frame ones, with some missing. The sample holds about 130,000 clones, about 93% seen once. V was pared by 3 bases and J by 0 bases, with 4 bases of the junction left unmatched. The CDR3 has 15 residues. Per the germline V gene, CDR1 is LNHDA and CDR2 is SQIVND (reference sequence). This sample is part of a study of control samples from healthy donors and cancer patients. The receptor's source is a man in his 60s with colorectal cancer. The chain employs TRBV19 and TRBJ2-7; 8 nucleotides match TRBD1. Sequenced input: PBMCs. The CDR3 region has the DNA TGTGCCAGTAGTATGCAGGGGGCCACCTCCTACGAGCAGTACTTC. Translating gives CASSMQGATSYEQYF.